What follows is one T cell receptor beta chain and its context. This clonotype was counted at least ten times. Its antigen is currently not known. Base-call qualities are not available, and no considerably larger clone is one nucleotide away. Graves' hyperthyroidism was defined as stable when no progression to ophthalmopathy occurred over 18 months of follow-up. Hyperthyroidism patients were newly diagnosed, with disease duration under 2 months, and aged 18 to 65 years. Patients with uncontrolled infections, other autoimmune diseases, pregnancy or lactation were excluded. Diagnoses relied on clinical symptoms, serum thyroxine and TRAb, thyroid ultrasound and orbital computed tomography. Trizol reagent was used to extract total RNA, and RNA quality was then checked on an Agilent 2100 Bioanalyzer. Amplification of TCR beta CDR3 regions was carried out from RNA transcripts. A first-round RT-PCR of the TCR CDR3 used the HTBI primer set with the Qiagen OneStep RT-PCR kit. Libraries were constructed in a second round of multiplex PCR, after which size selection and purification were carried out. Libraries were sequenced paired-end with 100 bp reads on an Illumina HiSeq2000. The authors processed their data as follows. SOAPnuke was used to process the raw data, throwing out any read that contained adapters or uncalled bases, had a mean Phred below 15, or lacked an exact constant-primer or identifier match. COPE v1.2.5 was used to merge high-quality paired reads, and clonotypes were defined as unique nucleotide sequences. Clonotypes were aligned to IMGT TRBV, TRBD and TRBJ reference segments using MiTCR v1.1. The analysis was restricted to V-J combinations with a frequency above 0.0001, which together covered 99% to 99.2% of the repertoires. The TCS score was defined as F50 (clonal expansion) divided by E x V (chaos), with BLOSUM62-based TCRdist calculated between CDR3 peptides within each V-J. Welch's t-statistics and random forest reduced 500 to 650 V-J features to roughly 13, which were used in a naive Bayes classifier (R e1071). TCRdb handled the public reads itself, with Q25 trimming in fastp and clone calling in MiXCR, and kept productive beta chains. Each record represents a unique CDR3 protein, reported with the most common genes and DNA among its rows. What appears here as the V and J calls and clone size reflects TCRdb's work, not the paper's. The sample table shows just over 550,000 distinct CDR3 sequences, and around 46% are seen once. The top ten clones comprise approximately 8.2% of the sample.

The entry originates in a study of T cells in Graves' hyperthyroidism and ophthalmopathy (dated by TCRdb to between 2017 and 2020). The study in broad terms: To identify distinguishing TCR V-J signatures, a discovery cohort of 100 patients was used, comprising 40 to 45 with Graves' ophthalmopathy and some 60 with stable Graves' hyperthyroidism. According to the paper, TCR Vbeta CDR3 sequencing was carried out on approximately 140 peripheral blood samples, which came from about 45 ophthalmopathy, 70 to 80 hyperthyroidism and approximately 17 progressor patients. After sampling, hyperthyroidism patients received methimazole starting at 30 mg daily, and ophthalmopathy patients received high-dose intravenous methylprednisolone. Prospective prediction of ophthalmopathy was tested in an independent validation cohort of fewer than 20 hyperthyroidism patients and around 16 patients who later progressed to ophthalmopathy. The roughly 100 discovery patients were randomly divided into training and test sets at a 7:3 ratio. Thyroid tissue and blood T-cell repertoires from more than 5 Graves' hyperthyroidism patients were also compared in the study.

The full study reports these points: No statistical method was used to fix the sample size in advance, and group allocation was not hidden from the investigators. In cross-validation, a model built on a 13 V-J signature told ophthalmopathy apart from stable hyperthyroidism with approximately 90% sensitivity and roughly 81% specificity, and in testing the same model reached 80%/75%. Most expanded thyroid clonotypes (frequency above 0.001) were also found in blood, which suggests that blood repertoires may mirror thyroid immune responses. In validation, the model predicted progression to ophthalmopathy with approximately 71% sensitivity and 72.22% specificity, a median of roughly seven months before onset.

Trimming takes 5 bases off V and 6 bases off J; junction bases not matched to a gene: 7. Inclusive of the bounding cysteine and phenylalanine, the CDR3 is 14 residues long. The sequence is cut down to CDR3 DNA, 42 bases in frame from base 1. The germline V gene sets CDR1 to SNHLY and CDR2 to FYNNEI. Sequenced: peripheral blood or thyroid tissue (not recorded which). The sequence was collected from a woman under 30 with Graves' hyperthyroidism. Donor details come from another sample of the same person, matched by shared clones. The receptor chain draws on TRBV2 and TRBJ1-1; TRBD1 agrees with 9 junctional bases. The DNA is as follows: TGTGCCAGCAGTCGCGACAGGGGGTTAGCTGAAGCTTTCTTT. Its amino acids are CASSRDRGLAEAFF. Joined to the reference TRBV2 and TRBJ1-1 proteins, this CDR3 gives the full variable domain: EPEVTQTPSHQVTQMGQEVILRCVPISNHLYFYWYRQILGQKVEFLVSFYNNEISEKSEIFDDQFSVERPDGSNFTLKIRSTKLEDSAMYFCASSRDRGLAEAFFGQGTRLTVV.